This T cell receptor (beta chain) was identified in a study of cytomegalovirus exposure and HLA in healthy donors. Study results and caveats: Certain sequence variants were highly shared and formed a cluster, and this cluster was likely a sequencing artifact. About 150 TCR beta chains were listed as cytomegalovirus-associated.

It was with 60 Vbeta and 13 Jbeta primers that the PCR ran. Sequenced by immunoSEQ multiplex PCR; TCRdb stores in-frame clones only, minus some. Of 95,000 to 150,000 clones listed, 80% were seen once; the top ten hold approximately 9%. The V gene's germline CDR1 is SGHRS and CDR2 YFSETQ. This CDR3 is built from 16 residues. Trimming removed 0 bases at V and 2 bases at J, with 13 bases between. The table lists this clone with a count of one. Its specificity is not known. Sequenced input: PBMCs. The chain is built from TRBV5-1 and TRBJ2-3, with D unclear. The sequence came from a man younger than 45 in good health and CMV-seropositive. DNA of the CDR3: TGCGCCAGCAGCTTGGCCGTTAGCTCCGACACAGATACGCAGTATTTT. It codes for CASSLAVSSDTDTQYF.